This TCR beta chain was documented in a study of T cell repertoires in cytomegalovirus infection. From germline, CDR1 is LNHDA and CDR2 SQIVND (reference sequence). The CDR3 covers 14 residues. V was clipped by 5 bases and J by 2 bases; unmatched bases: 3. MiXCR was run by TCRdb on the reads, yielding one entry per CDR3 protein. The table has roughly 760,000 distinct CDR3 sequences, roughly 36% seen once. The receptor was derived from a human donor in good health (CMV status not recorded). Some clones in this sample may be carry-over from other donors' samples. Sequencing was carried out using PBMCs. The chain recombines TRBV19 with TRBJ1-2; 9 positions agree with TRBD1. The CDR3 nucleotides read TGTGCCAGTAGTGACAGGGGGATCAACTATGGCTACACCTTC. Its protein product is CASSDRGINYGYTF.